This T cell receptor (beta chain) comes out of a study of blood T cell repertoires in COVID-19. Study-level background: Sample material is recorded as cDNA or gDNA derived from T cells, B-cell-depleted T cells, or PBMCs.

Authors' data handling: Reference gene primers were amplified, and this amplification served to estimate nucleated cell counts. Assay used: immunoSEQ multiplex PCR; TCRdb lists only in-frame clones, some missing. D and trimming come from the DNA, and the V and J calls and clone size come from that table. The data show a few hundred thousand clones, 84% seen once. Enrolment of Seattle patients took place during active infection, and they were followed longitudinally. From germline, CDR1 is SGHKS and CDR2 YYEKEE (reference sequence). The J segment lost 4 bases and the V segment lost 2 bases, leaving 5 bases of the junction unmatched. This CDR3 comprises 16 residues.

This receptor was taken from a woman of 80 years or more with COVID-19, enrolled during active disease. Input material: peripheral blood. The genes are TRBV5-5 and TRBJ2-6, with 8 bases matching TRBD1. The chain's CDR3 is CASSFQGAYGANVLTF. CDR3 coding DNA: TGTGCCAGCAGCTTCCAGGGGGCGTACGGGGCCAACGTCCTGACTTTC.